Following are 20 T cell receptor beta chains from one sample sequenced in a study of lymphopenia after photon versus proton radiotherapy. Data came from immunoSEQ multiplex PCR; TCRdb stores just in-frame clones and leaves some out. The sample has roughly 20,000 clones; around 90% are singletons. The sequences come from peripheral blood, collected from a patient treated with photon-based radiotherapy. The source of these receptors is a man in his fifties or sixties with pancreatic cancer.

This chain links TRBV19 with TRBJ1-2, with TRBD1 matching over 7 bases. The CDR3 covers 12 residues. V lost 6 bases, J lost 7 bases, and 5 bases stayed unmatched. Germline CDR1 is LNHDA and CDR2 is SQIVND (reference sequence). CDR3 DNA sequence: TGTGCCAGTAGACGACAGGGATTTGGCTACACCTTC. This codes for CASRRQGFGYTF.

This chain joins TRBV13 and TRBJ1-1, with D perhaps TRBD1 (6 bases). CDR3 length: 15 amino acids. V was clipped by 0 bases and J by 1 base, with 9 bases between them. CDR1 is PRHDT, CDR2 FYEKMQ, per germline (reference sequence). The CDR3 nucleotides read TGTGCCAGCAGCTTAGGGTTGGGGGCGAACACTGAAGCTTTCTTT. Translating it yields CASSLGLGANTEAFF.

The rearrangement links TRBV7-9 to TRBJ2-4; a weak D match, TRBD2 (5 bases). Germline-derived CDR1 and CDR2 are SEHNR and FQNEAQ (reference sequence). CDR3 length: 17 amino acids. Trimming removed 4 bases at V and 2 bases at J, with 18 bases between. DNA for the CDR3: TGTGCCAGCAGCTCCTGGGGTGGGAGTAGGACCAAAAACATTCAGTACTTC. It yields the protein CASSSWGGSRTKNIQYF.

This rearrangement joins TRBV5-1 to TRBJ1-4; D remains unclear. V gave up 5 bases and J gave up 1 base, with 18 bases separating them. CDR3 length: 17 residues. Germline V gene data show CDR1 as SGHRS and CDR2 as YFSETQ. The CDR3 region has the DNA TGCGCCAGCAGGGCTAACTCTCCCAGAATAACTAATGAAAAACTGTTTTTT. Encoded protein: CASRANSPRITNEKLFF.

This chain joins TRBV9 and TRBJ1-1, with a tentative D call TRBD1 (5 bases). V lost 2 bases to trimming and J lost 0 bases, with 8 bases between them. Per germline, CDR1 SGDLS and CDR2 YYNGEE. The length of the CDR3 is 14 residues. CDR3 sequence (DNA): TGTGCCAGCAGCGTGGGACCGCTGAACACTGAAGCTTTCTTT. The encoded protein is CASSVGPLNTEAFF.

The chain recombines TRBV27 with TRBJ2-2; D is possibly TRBD1 (6 bases). Trimming cost V 6 bases and J 1 base, with 12 bases left between them. CDR1 is MNHEY and CDR2 is SMNVEV in the germline V gene (reference sequence). CDR3 length equals 15 residues. CDR3 bases: TGTGCCAGCAGAAGACAGGCCTTGAACACCGGGGAGCTGTTTTTT. Protein: CASRRQALNTGELFF.

The chain combines TRBV11-2 with TRBJ1-5; D is ambiguous. Looked up from germline, CDR1 is SGHAT and CDR2 is FQNNGV. The CDR3 loop spans 14 amino acids. The V gene lost 2 bases and the J gene lost 7 bases, with 12 bases spanning the gap. The DNA for the CDR3 is TGTGCCAGCAGCTTACCGGGGAAGCGGCAGCCCCAGCATTTT. This translates into CASSLPGKRQPQHF.

V usage is TRBV5-4 and J usage is TRBJ2-3, with D possibly matching TRBD2 (6 bases). V was shortened by 3 bases and J by 2 bases, with 10 bases between the two germline ends. The germline V gene encodes CDR1 SGHNT and CDR2 YYREEE (reference sequence). The CDR3 sequence is 14 residues long. CDR3 coding DNA: TGTGCCAGCAGCTCTAGCGAAGACACAGATACGCAGTATTTT. Its protein is CASSSSEDTDTQYF.

The chain uses TRBV7-2 and TRBJ2-5; D unresolved. Deletions cut 0 bases from V and 3 bases from J, with 8 bases between. Germline V gene lookup returns CDR1 SGHTA and CDR2 FQGNSA. This CDR3 region has 14 residues. This CDR3 is CASSLALNEETQYF. CDR3 nucleotides: TGTGCCAGCAGCTTAGCGTTGAATGAAGAGACCCAGTACTTC.

The chain combines TRBV7-8 with TRBJ1-4; a weak D match, TRBD1 (5 bases). CDR1 and CDR2 from the germline V gene are SGHVS and FQNEAQ. This CDR3 has 13 amino acids. The V and J ends lost 3 bases and 8 bases respectively, with 10 bases between them. The CDR3 reads CASSFRVAEKLFF. DNA of the CDR3: TGTGCCAGCAGCTTCAGGGTGGCGGAAAAACTGTTTTTT.

The CDR3 bases are TGTGCCAGCAGCTTTACCCATATGGATGAGCAGTTCTTC. Translated, it gives CASSFTHMDEQFF. This chain links TRBV7-2 with TRBJ2-1, with D unresolved. V lost 3 bases, J lost 8 bases, and 11 bases lay in between. The CDR3 loop spans 13 amino acids. Germline-derived CDR1 and CDR2 are SGHTA and FQGNSA.

The V and J genes are TRBV23-1 and TRBJ1-5; D is ambiguous. TRBV23-1 is given ORF status, its function remaining uncertain. The CDR3 covers 13 residues. Trimming left V 2 bases short and J 0 bases short, with 2 bases between. The CDR3, as DNA: TGCGCCAGCAGTCAAGGTAGCAATCAGCCCCAGCATTTT. Translated: CASSQGSNQPQHF.

The CDR3 region is CASYAVQGNEQYF. The CDR3 region has the DNA TGTGCCAGCTACGCAGTTCAGGGGAACGAGCAGTACTTC. The gene calls are TRBV18 and TRBJ2-7, with a possible D match to TRBD1 (6 bases). The V and J ends lost 7 bases and 5 bases respectively, with 15 bases between them. There are 13 residues in the CDR3. CDR1 and CDR2 (germline): KGHSH, LQKENI.

This clone was detected only a few times. This chain joins TRBV5-1 and TRBJ2-7, with 11 bases matching TRBD1. The CDR3 contains 15 residues. Germline V lookup: CDR1 SGHRS, CDR2 YFSETQ. The trim removed 4 bases at V and 7 bases at J, leaving 10 bases unmatched. The CDR3 DNA reads as TGCGCCAGCAGCAGAGGGACAGGGGGGATCCGGGAGCAGTACTTC. It translates to CASSRGTGGIREQYF.

The V gene is TRBV27, the J gene TRBJ2-7; 9 bases are shared with TRBD1. The CDR3 spans 13 residues. With V trimmed by 7 bases and J by 3 bases, 4 bases remained unmatched. Germline V gives CDR1 MNHEY, CDR2 SMNVEV (reference sequence). CDR3 sequence (DNA): TGTGCCAGCATTTCGACAGGGGGCTACGAGCAGTACTTC. Translating it yields CASISTGGYEQYF.

This chain uses TRBV19 with TRBJ2-3; D call uncertain. The CDR3 covers 13 residues. The germline gives CDR1 LNHDA, CDR2 SQIVND (reference sequence). Trimming left V 5 bases short and J 5 bases short, with 11 bases between. The CDR3 DNA is TGTGCCAGTAGTCCTTTTCCGGGAGATACGCAGTATTTT. Encoded protein: CASSPFPGDTQYF.

Only one count was recorded for this clone. The genes are TRBV13 and TRBJ2-5, with 10 bases that match TRBD2. Germline trimming cut 2 bases from V and 0 bases from J; bases unmatched to any gene: 3. The germline V gene has CDR1 PRHDT and CDR2 FYEKMQ (reference sequence). The CDR3 sequence is 16 residues long. CDR3 protein: CASSLLAGGYQETQYF. Written as DNA, the CDR3 is TGTGCCAGCAGCTTATTAGCGGGGGGCTACCAAGAGACCCAGTACTTC.

This sequence joins TRBV4-3 and TRBJ1-2; the match to TRBD1 covers 9 bases. V was pared by 0 bases and J by 4 bases, with 3 bases of the junction left unmatched. The germline V gene has CDR1 LGHNA and CDR2 YSLEER. The CDR3 runs to 15 residues. The CDR3 nucleotides read TGCGCCAGCAGCCAAGAGCTACAGGGGGCCTATGGCTACACCTTC. Amino acid sequence: CASSQELQGAYGYTF.

There are a few counts of this clone. This chain links TRBV4-3 with TRBJ1-1; D is ambiguous. Trimming shortened V by 4 bases and J by 1 base, and 7 bases separated the two germline ends. From germline, CDR1 is LGHNA and CDR2 YSLEER. The CDR3 runs 13 residues. CDR3 coding DNA: TGCGCCAGCAGCCCGACGGGGAACACTGAAGCTTTCTTT. Its protein product is CASSPTGNTEAFF.

The chain has TRBV12-5 and TRBJ2-4, with D possibly being TRBD1 or TRBD2 (6 bases each). The CDR3 totals 14 residues. CDR1 and CDR2 from the germline V gene are LGHNT and FRNRAP. V was clipped by 5 bases and J by 1 base, with 9 bases between them. The DNA for the CDR3 is TGTGCTAGTGGTATAGGGGGGGCCAAAAACATTCAGTACTTC. Translated: CASGIGGAKNIQYF.